These T cell receptor beta chains were read from a single sample in a study of vaccination and CD4 T cells after COVID-19. TCRdb ran MiXCR on the PCR reads and lists one entry per CDR3 protein. The profile covers about 15,000 distinct CDR3 sequences, with roughly 60% appearing a single time and roughly 5% taken by the ten largest. No antigen has been assigned to these receptors. Sequencing used CD4+ T cells from blood, cultured in vitro, obtained after SARS-CoV-2 vaccination. These receptor sequences come from a human donor who had recovered from COVID-19. Each CDR3 is given with its conserved first and last residue. A D gene is named only where the DNA matches it firmly. Only part of the rows carry a size: once, few, many, or a class if the clone is expanded.

d_gene,v_gene,abundance,j_gene,CDR3nt,CDR3aa
NA,TRBV21-1,few,TRBJ1-5,TGTGCCGGGTATCGTCCGGGACAAGATCAGCCCCAGCATTTT,CAGYRPGQDQPQHF
NA,TRBV7-2,once,TRBJ1-6,TGTGCCAGCAGGCTTGAGAGACAGGATAATTCACCCCTCCACTTT,CASRLERQDNSPLHF
NA,TRBV20-1,NA,TRBJ1-3,TGCAGTGCTCGGGCAACAGCTGGAAACACCATATATTTT,CSARATAGNTIYF
NA,TRBV2,NA,TRBJ2-3,TGTGCCAGCAGTGCGAGCGGTTCCACAGATACGCAGTATTTT,CASSASGSTDTQYF
NA,TRBV27,NA,TRBJ1-1,TGTGCCAGCAGCGAGAGGGAAGGACGGGGCACTGAAGCTTTCTTT,CASSEREGRGTEAFF
TRBD1,TRBV24-1,NA,TRBJ2-7,TGTGCCACCAGTGGAACAGGGGAAGTCCCCTACGAGCAGTACTTC,CATSGTGEVPYEQYF
TRBD2,TRBV12-3/TRBV12-4,NA,TRBJ2-5,TGTGCCAGCAGAATAGCGGGATTAGAGACCCAGTACTTC,CASRIAGLETQYF
NA,TRBV20-1,few,TRBJ2-3,TGCAGTGCTTCGACTAGCACAGATACGCAGTATTTT,CSASTSTDTQYF
NA,TRBV6-1,NA,TRBJ2-2,TGTGCCAGCAGCGGTCGAAGGGGGGGGGTCACCGGGGAGCTGTTTTTT,CASSGRRGGVTGELFF
TRBD1,TRBV27,few,TRBJ1-2,TGTGCCAGCAGTCGGGACAGGTCCGGAGCTGGCTACACCTTC,CASSRDRSGAGYTF
NA,TRBV27,NA,TRBJ2-2,TGTGCCAGCAGTTTAAAACAGACCACCGGGGAGCTGTTTTTT,CASSLKQTTGELFF
NA,TRBV12-3/TRBV12-4,NA,TRBJ1-5,TGTGCCAGCAGCCTCGACAGTGTCCCTGGTCAGCCCCAGCATTTT,CASSLDSVPGQPQHF
TRBD1,TRBV27,NA,TRBJ1-5,TGTGCCAGCAGTCCCCAATCAGTATCGACAGGGGTTGGCAATCAGCCCCAGCATTTT,CASSPQSVSTGVGNQPQHF
NA,TRBV2,NA,TRBJ1-2,TGTGCCAGCAGTGACGCGACGTACTCAGGCTACACCTTC,CASSDATYSGYTF
NA,TRBV20-1,NA,TRBJ2-2,TGCAGTGCTAGCTGGACTACTACCGGGGAGCTGTTTTTT,CSASWTTTGELFF
NA,TRBV6-1,NA,TRBJ1-6,TGTGCCAGCAGTGAATCCGGCAGAGGACGGTCACCCCTCCACTTT,CASSESGRGRSPLHF
TRBD1,TRBV20-1,NA,TRBJ1-5,TGCAGTGCTAGAGATGGAAGGCAGGGGGACAATCAGCCCCAGCATTTT,CSARDGRQGDNQPQHF
NA,TRBV11-2,NA,TRBJ2-7,TGTGCCAGCAGCGCCCATCTGGTCCAAGAGCAGTACTTC,CASSAHLVQEQYF
TRBD1,TRBV5-6,NA,TRBJ1-2,TGTGCCAGCAGCTTCGGGACAGGGGACCCTGGCTACACCTTC,CASSFGTGDPGYTF
NA,TRBV20-1,NA,TRBJ1-2,TGCAGTGCTAGATTATCATCTCGGGATTTTGGCTACACCTTC,CSARLSSRDFGYTF
NA,TRBV19,NA,TRBJ1-2,TGTGCCAGTAGTAACAGGATGAACTATGGCTACACCTTC,CASSNRMNYGYTF
TRBD2,TRBV6-1,NA,TRBJ2-1,TGTGCCACCGGAAGGGGACTAGCGGGGGCGAGCTCCTACAATGAGCAGTTCTTC,CATGRGLAGASSYNEQFF
NA,TRBV2,NA,TRBJ1-5,TGTGCCAGCAGGGAGACAGACCATAGCAATCAGCCCCAGCATTTT,CASRETDHSNQPQHF
TRBD2,TRBV11-2,NA,TRBJ2-7,TGTGCCAGCAGCTTTACGCTAGCGGGAGGGAGGGAGCAGTACTTC,CASSFTLAGGREQYF
TRBD1,TRBV15,NA,TRBJ1-2,TGTGCCACCAGCAGACCCGGGACAGGGATTGGAGGCTACACCTTC,CATSRPGTGIGGYTF
TRBD2,TRBV20-1,NA,TRBJ2-7,TGCAGTGCTCCCCGGGTTAGCGGGAACGAGCAGTACTTC,CSAPRVSGNEQYF
NA,TRBV20-1,NA,TRBJ2-3,TGCAGTGCTAGAGATGGCCTAACCTTCACAGATACGCAGTATTTT,CSARDGLTFTDTQYF
TRBD1,TRBV10-3,NA,TRBJ2-7,TGTGCCATCAGTGAGTTAGGACAGGGGTCCCTCGAGCAGTACTTC,CAISELGQGSLEQYF
NA,TRBV19,NA,TRBJ1-2,TGTGCCAGTAGTATGATCGATCGCTACACCTTC,CASSMIDRYTF
TRBD1,TRBV6-1,NA,TRBJ2-1,TGTGCCAGCACCCGGGACAGGGGCTTAGATGAGCAGTTCTTC,CASTRDRGLDEQFF
TRBD2,TRBV5-4,NA,TRBJ2-5,TGTGCCAGCAGCCCAGCGGGAATGGAGACCCAGTACTTC,CASSPAGMETQYF
NA,TRBV20-1,NA,TRBJ1-4,TGCAGTGCTAGATACTTTAGGCAGACAACTAATGAAAAACTGTTTTTT,CSARYFRQTTNEKLFF